The 3 T cell receptor beta chains presented below share a single source sample, sequenced in a study of blood T cell repertoires in COVID-19. Method: immunoSEQ multiplex PCR; TCRdb's copy keeps in-frame clones and lacks some. This sample has around 150,000 clones, with about four fifths found just once. What was sequenced was peripheral blood. These receptor sequences come from a man aged 65-85 years with acute or convalescent COVID-19.

This clone was seen only once. This chain connects TRBV18 to TRBJ2-3; D is uncertain. The CDR3 length is 12 residues. Looked up from germline, CDR1 is KGHSH and CDR2 is LQKENI. Trimming removed 4 bases from V and 4 bases from J, with 6 bases in between. CDR3 sequence: CASSLASDTQYF. CDR3 bases: TGTGCCAGCTCACTAGCCTCAGATACGCAGTATTTT.

The chain carries TRBV6-6 and TRBJ1-1; 7 nucleotides line up with TRBD1. The V segment lost 7 bases and the J segment 1 base; nucleotides outside the gene matches: 6. The CDR3 sequence is 14 residues long. Germline V gene sequence: CDR1 MNHNY, CDR2 SVGAGI (reference sequence). The CDR3 spells CASTIDRANTEAFF. The CDR3 coding sequence is TGTGCCAGCACCATTGACAGGGCGAACACTGAAGCTTTCTTT.

The chain is built from TRBV30 and TRBJ2-2; no reliable D call. In germline, CDR1 is GTSNPN, CDR2 SVGIG (reference sequence). Between the trimmed V and J ends, which lost 2 bases and 6 bases, there was a span of 16 bases. The CDR3 has 15 amino acids. Here the CDR3 reads CAWSIQRPVPGELFF. The CDR3 DNA sequence: TGTGCCTGGAGTATACAGAGACCCGTCCCCGGGGAGCTGTTTTTT. Supplemented by reference TRBV30 and TRBJ2-2, the full variable domain reads SQTIHQWPATLVQPVGSPLSLECTVEGTSNPNLYWYRQAAGRGLQLLFYSVGIGQISSEVPQNLSASRPQDRQFILSSKKLLLSDSGFYLCAWSIQRPVPGELFFGEGSRLTVL.